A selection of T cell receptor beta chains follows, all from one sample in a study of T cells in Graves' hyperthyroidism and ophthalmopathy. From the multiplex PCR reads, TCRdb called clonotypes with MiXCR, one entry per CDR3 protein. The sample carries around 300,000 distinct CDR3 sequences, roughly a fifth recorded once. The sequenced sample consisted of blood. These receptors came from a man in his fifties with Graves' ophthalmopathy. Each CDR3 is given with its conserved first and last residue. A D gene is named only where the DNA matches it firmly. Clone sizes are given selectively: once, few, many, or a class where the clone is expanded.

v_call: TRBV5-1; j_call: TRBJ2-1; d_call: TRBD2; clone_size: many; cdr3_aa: CASSLVGLAGGNEQFF; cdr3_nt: TGCGCCAGCAGCTTGGTTGGCCTAGCGGGAGGGAATGAGCAGTTCTTC
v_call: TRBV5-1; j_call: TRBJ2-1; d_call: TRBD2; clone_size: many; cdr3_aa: CASSLRAGGYNEQFF; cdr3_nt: TGCGCCAGCAGCTTGCGAGCGGGAGGCTACAATGAGCAGTTCTTC
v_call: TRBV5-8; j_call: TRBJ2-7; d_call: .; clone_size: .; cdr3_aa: CASSGPSVNEQYF; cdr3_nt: TGTGCCAGCAGCGGCCCTAGCGTCAACGAGCAGTACTTC
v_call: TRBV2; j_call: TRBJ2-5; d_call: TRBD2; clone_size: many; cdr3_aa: CASSSTSLETQYF; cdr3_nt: TGTGCCAGCAGTTCGACTAGCCTAGAGACCCAGTACTTC
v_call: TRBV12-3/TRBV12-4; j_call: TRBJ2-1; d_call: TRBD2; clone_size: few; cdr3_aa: CASREVNEQFF; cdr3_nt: TGTGCCAGTCGGGAGGTCAATGAGCAGTTCTTC
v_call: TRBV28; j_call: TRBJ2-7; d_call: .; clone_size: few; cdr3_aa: CASSLGTLEQYF; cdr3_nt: TGTGCCAGCAGCCTAGGGACTCTCGAGCAGTACTTC
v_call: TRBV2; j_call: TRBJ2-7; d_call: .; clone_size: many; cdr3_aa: CASDRSYEQYF; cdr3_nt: TGTGCCAGCGACCGCTCCTACGAGCAGTACTTC
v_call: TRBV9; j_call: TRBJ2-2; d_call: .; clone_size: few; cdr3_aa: CASSVGLGTGELFF; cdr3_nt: TGTGCCAGCAGCGTAGGATTGGGCACCGGGGAGCTGTTTTTT
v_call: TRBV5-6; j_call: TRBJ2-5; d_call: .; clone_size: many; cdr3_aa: CASSRRWPFQETQYF; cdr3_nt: TGTGCCAGCAGCAGACGTTGGCCTTTCCAAGAGACCCAGTACTTC
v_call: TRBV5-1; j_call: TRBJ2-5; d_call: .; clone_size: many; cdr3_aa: CASSTNLAVRQETQYF; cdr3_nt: TGCGCCAGCAGCACGAACCTGGCAGTTCGACAAGAGACCCAGTACTTC
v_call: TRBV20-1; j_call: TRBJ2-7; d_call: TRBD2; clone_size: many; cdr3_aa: CSARDLAGVEQYF; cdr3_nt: TGCAGTGCTAGAGATCTAGCGGGAGTTGAGCAGTACTTC
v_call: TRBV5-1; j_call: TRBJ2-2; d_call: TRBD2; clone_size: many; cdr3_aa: CASSPRLADTGELFF; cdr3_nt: TGCGCCAGCAGCCCCAGACTAGCGGACACCGGGGAGCTGTTTTTT
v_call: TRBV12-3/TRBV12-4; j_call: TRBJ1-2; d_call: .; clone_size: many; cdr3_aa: CASSISLYGYTF; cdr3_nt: TGTGCCAGTAGTATAAGTCTCTATGGCTACACCTTC
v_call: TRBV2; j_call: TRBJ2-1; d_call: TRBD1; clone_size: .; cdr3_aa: CASTGQSSYNEQFF; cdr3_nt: TGTGCCAGTACGGGACAGAGCTCCTACAATGAGCAGTTCTTC
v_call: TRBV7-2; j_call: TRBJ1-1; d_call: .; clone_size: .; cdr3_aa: CASSLEQNTEALF; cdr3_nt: TGTGCCAGCAGCTTAGAACAGAACACTGAAGCTCTCTTT
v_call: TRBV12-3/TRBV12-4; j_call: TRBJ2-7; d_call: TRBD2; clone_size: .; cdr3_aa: CASSLRSGFGTSGRGSYEQYF; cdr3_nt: TGTGCCAGCAGCCTTAGGTCTGGGTTTGGGACTAGCGGGAGGGGATCCTACGAGCAGTACTTC
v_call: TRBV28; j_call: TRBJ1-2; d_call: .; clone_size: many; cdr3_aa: CASSLIDVRRYGYTF; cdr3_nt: TGTGCCAGCAGTTTAATTGACGTCAGACGATACGGCTACACCTTC
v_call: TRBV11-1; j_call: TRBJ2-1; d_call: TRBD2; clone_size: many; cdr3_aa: CASSLGLAGGKMNEQFF; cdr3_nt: TGTGCCAGCAGCTTGGGCCTGGCGGGAGGAAAAATGAATGAGCAGTTCTTC
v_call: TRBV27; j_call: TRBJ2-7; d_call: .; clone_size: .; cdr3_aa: CASSPFGGGGTEQYF; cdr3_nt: TGTGCCAGCAGTCCCTTTGGGGGAGGTGGGACCGAGCAGTACTTC
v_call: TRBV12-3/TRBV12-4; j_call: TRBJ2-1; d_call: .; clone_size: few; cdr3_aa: CASSLTQGPPNNEQFF; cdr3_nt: TGTGCCAGCAGTTTAACCCAGGGGCCACCAAACAATGAGCAGTTCTTC
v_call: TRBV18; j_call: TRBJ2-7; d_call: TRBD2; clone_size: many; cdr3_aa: CASSQGTSGGASSYEQYF; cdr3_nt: TGTGCCAGCTCACAGGGGACGTCGGGGGGGGCGAGCTCCTACGAGCAGTACTTC
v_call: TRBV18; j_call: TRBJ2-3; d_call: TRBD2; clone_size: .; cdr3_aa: CASSLAGVRDTQYF; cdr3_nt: TGTGCCAGCTCTCTAGCGGGAGTGAGAGATACGCAGTATTTT
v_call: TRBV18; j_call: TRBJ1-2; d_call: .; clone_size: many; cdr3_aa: CASSPSNDAYGYTF; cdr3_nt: TGTGCCAGCTCACCATCGAATGACGCGTATGGCTACACCTTC
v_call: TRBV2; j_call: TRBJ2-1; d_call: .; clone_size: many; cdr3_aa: CASSRRLTGSHNEQFF; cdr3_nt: TGTGCCAGCAGTAGGAGATTGACCGGGAGTCACAATGAGCAGTTCTTC
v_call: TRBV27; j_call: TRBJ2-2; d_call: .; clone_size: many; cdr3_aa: CASSLKPGAGELFF; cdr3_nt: TGTGCCAGCAGTTTAAAGCCCGGAGCCGGGGAGCTGTTTTTT
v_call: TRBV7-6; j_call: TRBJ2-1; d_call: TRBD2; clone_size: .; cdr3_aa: CASSETGTSGYNEQFF; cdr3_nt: TGTGCCAGCAGCGAGACCGGGACTAGCGGCTACAATGAGCAGTTCTTC
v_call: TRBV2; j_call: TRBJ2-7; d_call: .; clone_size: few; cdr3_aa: CASSVPENPYEQYF; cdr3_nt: TGTGCCAGCAGTGTTCCGGAGAACCCCTACGAGCAGTACTTC
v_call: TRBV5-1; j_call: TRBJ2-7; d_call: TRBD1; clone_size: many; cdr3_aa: CASSLDRENSYEQYF; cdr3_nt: TGCGCCAGCAGCCTGGACAGGGAAAATAGCTACGAGCAGTACTTC
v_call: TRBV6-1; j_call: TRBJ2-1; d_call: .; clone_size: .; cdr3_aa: CASSETGSHNEQFF; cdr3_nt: TGTGCCAGCAGTGAAACGGGTAGCCACAATGAGCAGTTCTTC
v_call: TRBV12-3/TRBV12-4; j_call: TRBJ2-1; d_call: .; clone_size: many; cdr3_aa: CASSPPGAGVDEQFF; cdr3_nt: TGTGCCAGCAGTCCCCCGGGGGCGGGAGTGGATGAGCAGTTCTTC
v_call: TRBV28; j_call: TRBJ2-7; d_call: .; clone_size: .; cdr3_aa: CTSSLGATGSNEQYF; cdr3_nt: TGTACCAGCAGTTTGGGGGCAACGGGAAGCAACGAGCAGTACTTC
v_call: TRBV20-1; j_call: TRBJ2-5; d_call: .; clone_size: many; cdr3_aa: CSASPGTEETQYF; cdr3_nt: TGCAGTGCTAGTCCGGGGACGGAAGAGACCCAGTACTTC
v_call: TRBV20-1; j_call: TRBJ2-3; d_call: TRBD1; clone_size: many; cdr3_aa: CSARDGQGADTQYF; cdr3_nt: TGCAGTGCTAGAGATGGACAGGGGGCAGATACGCAGTATTTT
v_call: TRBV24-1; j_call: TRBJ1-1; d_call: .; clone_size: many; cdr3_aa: CATSKAMNTEAFF; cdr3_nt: TGTGCCACCAGTAAAGCAATGAACACTGAAGCTTTCTTT
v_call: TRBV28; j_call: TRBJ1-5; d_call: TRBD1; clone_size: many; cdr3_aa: CASSLRQGYSNQPQHF; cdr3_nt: TGTGCCAGCAGTCTCCGACAGGGCTATAGCAATCAGCCCCAGCATTTT
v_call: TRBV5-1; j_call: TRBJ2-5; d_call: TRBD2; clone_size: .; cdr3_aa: CASSLGLAGAETQYF; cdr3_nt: TGCGCCAGCAGCCTCGGACTAGCGGGAGCAGAGACCCAGTACTTC
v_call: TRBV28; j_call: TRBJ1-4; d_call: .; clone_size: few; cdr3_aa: CASASGATNEKLFF; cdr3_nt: TGTGCCAGCGCGTCAGGGGCAACTAATGAAAAACTGTTTTTT
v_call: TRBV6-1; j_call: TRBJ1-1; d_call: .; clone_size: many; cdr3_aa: CASSDGVAAEAFF; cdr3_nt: TGTGCCAGCAGTGATGGCGTGGCGGCTGAAGCTTTCTTT
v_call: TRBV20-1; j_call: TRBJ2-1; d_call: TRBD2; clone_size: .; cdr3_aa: CSAFSWTSGIFNEQFF; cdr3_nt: TGCAGTGCTTTTTCCTGGACTAGCGGGATATTCAATGAGCAGTTCTTC
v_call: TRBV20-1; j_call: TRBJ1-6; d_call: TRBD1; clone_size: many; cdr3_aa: CSATETGGGSPLHF; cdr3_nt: TGCAGTGCTACCGAGACAGGGGGCGGTTCACCCCTCCACTTT
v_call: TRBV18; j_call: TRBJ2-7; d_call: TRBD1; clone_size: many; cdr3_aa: CASSLGTGYEQYF; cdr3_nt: TGTGCCAGCTCCCTCGGGACAGGTTACGAGCAGTACTTC
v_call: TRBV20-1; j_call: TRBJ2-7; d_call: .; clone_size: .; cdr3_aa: CSAPLLTSPTYEQYF; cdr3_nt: TGCAGTGCTCCCCTATTAACTAGCCCCACCTACGAGCAGTACTTC
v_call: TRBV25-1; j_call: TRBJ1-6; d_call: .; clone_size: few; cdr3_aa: CASSARLESPLHF; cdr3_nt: TGTGCCAGCAGTGCCCGGCTTGAATCACCCCTCCACTTT
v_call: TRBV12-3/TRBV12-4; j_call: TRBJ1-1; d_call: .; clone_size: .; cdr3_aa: CASNFRGQFNTEAFF; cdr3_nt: TGTGCCAGCAATTTCCGCGGACAGTTCAACACTGAAGCTTTCTTT
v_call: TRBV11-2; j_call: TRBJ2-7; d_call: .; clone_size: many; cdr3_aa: CASSLLRQSDPYEQYF; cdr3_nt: TGTGCCAGCAGCTTACTCCGACAGTCAGATCCTTACGAGCAGTACTTC
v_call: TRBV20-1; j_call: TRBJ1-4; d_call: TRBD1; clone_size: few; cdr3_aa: CSALRQGAVLIEKLFF; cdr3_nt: TGCAGTGCTCTCCGACAGGGGGCCGTCCTCATCGAAAAACTGTTTTTT
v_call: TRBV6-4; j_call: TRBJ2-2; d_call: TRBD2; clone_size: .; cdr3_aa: CASRRGGQVRTGELFF; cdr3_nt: TGTGCCAGCCGCCGGGGGGGGCAGGTCCGAACCGGGGAGCTGTTTTTT
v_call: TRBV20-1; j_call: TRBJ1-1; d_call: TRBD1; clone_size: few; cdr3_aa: CSAGQGGQGTEAFF; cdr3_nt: TGCAGTGCTGGTCAGGGGGGACAGGGCACTGAAGCTTTCTTT
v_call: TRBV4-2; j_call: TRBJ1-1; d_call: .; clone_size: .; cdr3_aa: CASSQDGTTSEAFF; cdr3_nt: TGTGCCAGCAGCCAAGATGGGACAACTTCTGAAGCTTTCTTT
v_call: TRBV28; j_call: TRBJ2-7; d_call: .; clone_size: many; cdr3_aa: CASSYSTGKYEQYF; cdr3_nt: TGTGCCAGCAGTTACTCCACAGGGAAGTACGAGCAGTACTTC
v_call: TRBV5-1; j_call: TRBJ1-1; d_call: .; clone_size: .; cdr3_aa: CASSLESGMNTEAFF; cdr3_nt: TGCGCCAGCAGCTTGGAATCGGGTATGAACACTGAAGCTTTCTTT
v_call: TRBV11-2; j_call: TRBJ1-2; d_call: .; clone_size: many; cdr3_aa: CASSLVWTIPQGYTF; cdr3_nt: TGTGCCAGCAGCCTCGTATGGACTATCCCGCAGGGCTACACCTTC
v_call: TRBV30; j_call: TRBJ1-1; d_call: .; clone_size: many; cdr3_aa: CAWSVDRGTEAFF; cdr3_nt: TGTGCCTGGAGTGTAGATCGGGGCACTGAAGCTTTCTTT
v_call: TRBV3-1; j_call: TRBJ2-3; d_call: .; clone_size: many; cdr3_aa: CASSQDDPRVDTQYF; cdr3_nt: TGTGCCAGCAGCCAAGATGACCCCCGGGTAGATACGCAGTATTTT